The 5 T cell receptor beta chains given below trace back to one sample, sequenced in a study of cytomegalovirus exposure and HLA in healthy donors. Clones were sequenced by immunoSEQ multiplex PCR, and TCRdb holds only the in-frame ones, with some missing. The table includes tens of thousands of clones, roughly 96% detected once. The material sequenced was PBMCs. These TCRs come from a man between 18 and 35 years old in good health and CMV-seronegative.

The chain links TRBV27 to TRBJ1-2; 12 bases match TRBD1. Germline trimming cut 4 bases from V and 3 bases from J; bases unmatched to any gene: 3. The germline CDR1 and CDR2 sequences are MNHEY and SMNVEV (reference sequence). The CDR3 consists of 15 residues. The CDR3 reads CASSSGTGGDYGYTF. DNA for the CDR3: TGTGCCAGCAGTTCAGGGACAGGGGGCGACTATGGCTACACCTTC.

A single count supports this clone. This chain uses TRBV2 with TRBJ2-7; D perhaps matches TRBD1 (5 bases). This CDR3 is 13 amino acids long. The V end lost 7 bases, the J end lost 6 bases, and 16 bases lay between the germline ends. CDR1 is SNHLY, CDR2 FYNNEI, per germline. This CDR3 reads CASKGAGAIEQYF. DNA for the CDR3: TGTGCCAGCAAAGGGGCTGGTGCCATCGAGCAGTACTTC.

The V call is TRBV9, the J call TRBJ2-7; the match to TRBD1 covers 9 bases. CDR3 length equals 14 residues. Germline V lookup: CDR1 SGDLS, CDR2 YYNGEE. V lost 4 bases to trimming and J lost 2 bases; unmatched junction nucleotides: 4. CDR3 region: CASSRGDRAYEQYF. The CDR3 DNA is TGTGCCAGCAGCCGGGGGGACAGGGCCTACGAGCAGTACTTC.

V usage is TRBV10-2 and J usage is TRBJ2-1; 7 positions match TRBD1. This CDR3 region has 15 residues. V gave up 0 bases and J gave up 8 bases; unmatched junction bases: 7. CDR1 WSHSY and CDR2 SAAADI come from the germline V gene. The CDR3 DNA reads as TGCGCCAGCAGTGAGTCGAGTGAAGGGGGCTATGAGCAGTTCTTC. This codes for CASSESSEGGYEQFF.

The V and J genes are TRBV7-9 and TRBJ2-1; 9 positions agree with TRBD2. After removal of 1 base from V and 3 bases from J, the junction contained 4 bases not matched to a gene. Germline values: CDR1 SEHNR, CDR2 FQNEAQ (reference sequence). CDR3 size: 16 residues. CDR3 sequence: CASSLVAGAGYNEQFF. The CDR3 nucleotides read TGTGCCAGCAGCTTAGTAGCGGGGGCAGGCTACAATGAGCAGTTCTTC.